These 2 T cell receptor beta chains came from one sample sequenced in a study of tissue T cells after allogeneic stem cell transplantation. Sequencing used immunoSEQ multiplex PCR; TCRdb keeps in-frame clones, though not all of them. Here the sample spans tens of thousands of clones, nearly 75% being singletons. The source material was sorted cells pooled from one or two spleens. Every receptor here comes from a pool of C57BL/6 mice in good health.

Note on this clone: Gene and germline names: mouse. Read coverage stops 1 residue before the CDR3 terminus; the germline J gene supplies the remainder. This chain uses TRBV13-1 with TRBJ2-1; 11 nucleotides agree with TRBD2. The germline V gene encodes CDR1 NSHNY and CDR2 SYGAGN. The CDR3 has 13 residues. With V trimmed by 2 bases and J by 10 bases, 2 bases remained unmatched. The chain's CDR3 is CASSEGDWGEQFF. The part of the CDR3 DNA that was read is TGTGCCAGCAGTGAGGGGGACTGGGGGGAGCAGTTC.

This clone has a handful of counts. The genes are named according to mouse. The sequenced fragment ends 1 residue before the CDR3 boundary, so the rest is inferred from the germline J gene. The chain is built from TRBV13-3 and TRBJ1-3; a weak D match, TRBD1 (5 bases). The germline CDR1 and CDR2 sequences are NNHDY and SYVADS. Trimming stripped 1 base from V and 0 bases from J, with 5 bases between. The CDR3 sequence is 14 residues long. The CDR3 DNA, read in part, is TGTGCCAGCAGTGATCAGGGTTCTGGAAATACGCTCTAT. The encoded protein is CASSDQGSGNTLY. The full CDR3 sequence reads CASSDQGSGNTLYF.